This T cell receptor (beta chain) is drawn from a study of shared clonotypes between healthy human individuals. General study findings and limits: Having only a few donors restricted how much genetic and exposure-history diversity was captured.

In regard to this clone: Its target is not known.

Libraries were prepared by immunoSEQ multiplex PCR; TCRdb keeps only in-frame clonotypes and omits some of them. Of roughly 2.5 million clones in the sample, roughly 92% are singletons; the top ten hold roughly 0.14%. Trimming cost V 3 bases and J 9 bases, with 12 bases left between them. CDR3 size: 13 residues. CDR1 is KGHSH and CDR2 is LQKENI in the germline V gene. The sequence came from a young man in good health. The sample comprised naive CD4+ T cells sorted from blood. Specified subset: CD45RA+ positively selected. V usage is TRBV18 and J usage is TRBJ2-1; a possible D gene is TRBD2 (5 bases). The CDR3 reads CASSPMEVGEQFF. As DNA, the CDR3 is TGTGCCAGCTCACCGATGGAGGTTGGTGAGCAGTTCTTC.